A single TCR beta chain is shown here with its context. Its target is not known. The record originates from a study of Ad26.COV2.S vaccination and SARS-CoV-2 variants. Study as a whole: Intramuscularly, Ad26.COV2.S was given either once or twice, 56 days apart.

CDR1 MRHNA and CDR2 SNTAGT come from the germline V gene. Trimming removed 6 bases at V and 2 bases at J, with 10 bases between. The CDR3 extends over 13 amino acids. General study findings and limits: Non-spike TCR breadth showed similarity between vaccine and placebo recipients.

Libraries were prepared by immunoSEQ multiplex PCR; TCRdb keeps only in-frame clonotypes and omits some of them. The sample has a few hundred thousand clones, about 91% seen once. As to treatment: around 19 received Ad26.COV2.S at low or high dose, single or two shots; about five received placebo; per-sample allocation not given. After the first vaccine or placebo injection, samples were drawn on day 63. Donor was an adult aged 18-55 years in Boston. The administered vaccine (an Ad26 vector) expressed Wuhan-strain SARS-CoV-2 spike. Material: peripheral blood, obtained in a trial of Ad26.COV2.S vaccine versus placebo. This sequence originates from a person aged 18 to 65 who received the Ad26.COV2.S COVID-19 vaccine or a placebo. The gene calls are TRBV6-4 and TRBJ1-1; a possible D gene is TRBD1 (5 bases). The CDR3 loop is CASRSRVNTEAFF. CDR3 nucleotide sequence: TGTGCCAGCAGGAGCAGGGTCAACACTGAAGCTTTCTTT.